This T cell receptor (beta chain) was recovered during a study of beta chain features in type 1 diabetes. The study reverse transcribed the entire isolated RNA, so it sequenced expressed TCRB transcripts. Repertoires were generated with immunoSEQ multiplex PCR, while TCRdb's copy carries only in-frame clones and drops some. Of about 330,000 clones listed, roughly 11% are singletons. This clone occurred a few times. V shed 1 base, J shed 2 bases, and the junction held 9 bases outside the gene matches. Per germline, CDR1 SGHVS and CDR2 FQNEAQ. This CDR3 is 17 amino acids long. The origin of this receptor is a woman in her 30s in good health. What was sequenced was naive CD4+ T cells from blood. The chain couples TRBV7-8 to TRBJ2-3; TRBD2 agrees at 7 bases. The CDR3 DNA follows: TGTGCCAGCAGCTTAGGGAACCCTAGCGGTAACACAGATACGCAGTATTTT. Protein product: CASSLGNPSGNTDTQYF.